Below, 6 T cell receptor beta chains from the same sample are listed, as sequenced in a study of breast tumors, draining lymph nodes, adjacent tissues. TCRdb itself ran the multiplex PCR reads through MiXCR, one entry per CDR3 protein. Seen here are around 300,000 distinct CDR3 sequences, roughly 30% observed once, and the top ten hold around 1.1%. Breast cancer patients provided tissue from their axillary draining lymph nodes. The source material was axillary lymph node tissue. The receptor source for this set is a female donor with breast cancer. Some clones in this sample may be carry-over from other donors' samples.

This clonotype has ten or more counts. V gene TRBV9 combines with J gene TRBJ2-5, with D perhaps matching TRBD2 (5 bases). Per the germline V gene, CDR1 is SGDLS and CDR2 is YYNGEE. Deletions cut 1 base from V and 7 bases from J, with 20 bases between. The CDR3 is made up of 16 amino acids. Here the CDR3 reads CASSVFEGARLGTQYF. In DNA form, the CDR3 reads TGTGCCAGCAGCGTATTTGAGGGAGCCCGTTTAGGGACCCAGTACTTC.

This clonotype was recorded at least ten times. The chain is built from TRBV5-1 and TRBJ2-1, with unresolved D. Germline CDR1 and CDR2: SGHRS and YFSETQ. The CDR3 consists of 17 residues. V shed 0 bases and J shed 4 bases, with 17 bases lying between them. The CDR3 spells CASSLGGVGPQYNEQFF. The CDR3 DNA reads as TGCGCCAGCAGCTTGGGTGGGGTAGGCCCGCAATACAATGAGCAGTTCTTC. The complete variable domain, with remaining parts taken from reference TRBV5-1 and TRBJ2-1, reads KAGVTQTPRYLIKTRGQQVTLSCSPISGHRSVSWYQQTPGQGLQFLFEYFSETQRNKGNFPGRFSGRQFSNSRSEMNVSTLELGDSALYLCASSLGGVGPQYNEQFFGPGTRLTVL.

The genes are TRBV3-1 and TRBJ1-2, with a tentative D call TRBD1 (6 bases). CDR1 and CDR2 (germline): LGHDT, YNNKEL (reference sequence). This CDR3 is 16 amino acids long. V was clipped by 3 bases and J by 5 bases, with 19 bases between them. The CDR3 DNA is TGTGCCAGCAGCCACCTAGGGGGACTCCGCGATTATGGCTACACCTTC. Its translation: CASSHLGGLRDYGYTF.

The V call is TRBV5-1, the J call TRBJ1-2; no firm D call. This CDR3 is built from 18 residues. CDR1 is SGHRS, CDR2 YFSETQ, per germline. Deletions cut 4 bases from V and 2 bases from J, with 24 bases between. The CDR3 is CASSVEDLEAGLNYGYTF. DNA for the CDR3: TGCGCCAGCAGCGTTGAAGATCTAGAGGCAGGATTAAACTATGGCTACACCTTC.

This clonotype has a count of ten or more. The chain combines TRBV12-3 or TRBV12-4 with TRBJ2-1; D gene unclear. This CDR3 comprises 12 residues. V lost 6 bases, J lost 0 bases, and 3 bases lay in between. CDR3 residues: CASRVSYNEQFF. As DNA, the CDR3 is TGTGCCAGCAGGGTCTCCTACAATGAGCAGTTCTTC.

A remark on this clonotype: A read error is possible here, since a much larger clone lies one base away. This chain uses TRBV5-1 with TRBJ2-7; 10 nucleotides align to TRBD2. The CDR3 consists of 15 residues. V dropped 0 bases and J dropped 9; count of bases not matched to a gene: 9. Germline CDR1 and CDR2: SGHRS and YFSETQ. The CDR3 DNA reads as TGCGCCAGCAGCTTGGAAGGACTAGCGGACTCCAGGCAGTACTTC. Residues: CASSLEGLADSRQYF.